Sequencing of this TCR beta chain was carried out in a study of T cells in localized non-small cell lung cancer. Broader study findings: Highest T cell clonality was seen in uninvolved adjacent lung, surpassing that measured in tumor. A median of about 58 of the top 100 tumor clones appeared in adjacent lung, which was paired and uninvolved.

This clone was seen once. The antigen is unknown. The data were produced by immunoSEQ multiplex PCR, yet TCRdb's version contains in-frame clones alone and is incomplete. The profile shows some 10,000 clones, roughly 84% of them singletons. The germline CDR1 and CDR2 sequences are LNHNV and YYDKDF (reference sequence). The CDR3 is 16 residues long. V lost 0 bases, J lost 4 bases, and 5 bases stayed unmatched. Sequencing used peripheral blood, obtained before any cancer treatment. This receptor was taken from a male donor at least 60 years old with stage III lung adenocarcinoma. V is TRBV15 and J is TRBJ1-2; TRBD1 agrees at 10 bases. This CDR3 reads CATSRDGGQGTYGYTF. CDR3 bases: TGTGCCACCAGCAGAGATGGGGGACAGGGGACCTATGGCTACACCTTC.